The rows below give T cell receptor beta chains drawn from one sample of a study of blood T cell repertoires in COVID-19. Some clones are missing from TCRdb's copy, which holds only in-frame ones; the method was immunoSEQ multiplex PCR. Among 270,000 or so clones listed, about 89% were seen once. Input material: peripheral blood. The receptors stem from a woman in her thirties or forties who had recovered from COVID-19. Each CDR3 is given with its conserved first and last residue. A D gene is named only where the DNA matches it firmly. The size of a clone is reported for some rows only, either as once, few or many, or as a class for expanded clones.

>TRBV3-1/TRBV3-2|TRBJ2-1|.|TRBD2
CASSPTSGSSYNEQFF
TGTGCCAGCAGCCCGACTAGCGGGAGTTCCTACAATGAGCAGTTCTTC
>TRBV19|TRBJ1-4|.|.
CASSIGPRGTTNEKLFF
TGTGCCAGTAGTATAGGTCCCAGGGGAACAACTAATGAAAAACTGTTTTTT
>TRBV27|TRBJ2-4|.|TRBD2
CASSPPAGLAKNIQYF
TGTGCCAGCAGTCCACCAGCGGGACTAGCCAAAAACATTCAGTACTTC
>TRBV27|TRBJ1-5|.|.
CASPKRYSNQPQHF
TGTGCCAGCCCCAAGAGGTATAGCAATCAGCCCCAGCATTTT
>TRBV14|TRBJ2-2|.|.
CASSQHPAGELFF
TGTGCCAGCAGCCAACACCCGGCCGGGGAGCTGTTTTTT
>TRBV5-1|TRBJ1-1|.|TRBD1
CASRLDGTGNTEAFF
TGCGCCAGCAGGTTGGACGGGACAGGGAACACTGAAGCTTTCTTT
>TRBV3-1/TRBV3-2|TRBJ2-3|.|TRBD2
CASSSGGGWITDTQYF
TGTGCCAGCAGCTCGGGAGGGGGGTGGATCACAGATACGCAGTATTTT
>TRBV5-4|TRBJ2-3|.|.
CASSRGLPSSTDTQYF
TGTGCCAGCAGTCGCGGGCTCCCCTCTAGCACAGATACGCAGTATTTT
>TRBV11-2|TRBJ2-5|.|.
CASSPSQETQYF
TGTGCCAGCAGCCCCAGCCAAGAGACCCAGTACTTC
>TRBV27|TRBJ1-2|.|.
CASSSLGQGLRGYTF
TGTGCCAGCAGTTCCCTGGGGCAGGGGCTTCGAGGCTACACCTTC
>TRBV5-4|TRBJ2-2|.|TRBD1
CASSFSRDRATGELFF
TGTGCCAGCAGCTTCTCCCGGGACAGGGCGACCGGGGAGCTGTTTTTT
>TRBV23-1|TRBJ2-7|.|.
CASSRGGRPSSYEQYF
TGCGCCAGCAGTCGGGGTGGGAGGCCCAGCTCCTACGAGCAGTACTTC
>TRBV6-2/TRBV6-3|TRBJ2-7|.|TRBD2
CASSNTPGGPSGSYEQYF
TGTGCCAGCAGCAATACCCCGGGCGGACCTAGCGGTTCCTACGAGCAGTACTTC
>TRBV19|TRBJ2-2|.|.
CASSIGQGPGTGELFF
TGTGCCAGTAGTATAGGGCAGGGCCCGGGCACCGGGGAGCTGTTTTTT
>TRBV27|TRBJ1-4|.|.
CASSPGISGEKLFF
TGTGCCAGCAGTCCGGGAATTTCAGGTGAAAAACTGTTTTTT
>TRBV12-5|TRBJ2-1|.|.
CASGLTGWDEQFF
TGTGCTAGTGGTTTGACGGGGTGGGATGAGCAGTTCTTC
>TRBV6-1|TRBJ2-1|.|TRBD2
CASSEARTGGLQNNEQFF
TGTGCCAGCAGTGAAGCGAGGACGGGAGGGCTTCAAAACAATGAGCAGTTCTTC
>TRBV18|TRBJ1-2|.|TRBD1
CASSPDRDGYTF
TGTGCCAGCTCACCGGACAGGGACGGCTACACCTTC
>TRBV6-6|TRBJ2-2|.|TRBD2
CASSYEGGPGELFF
TGTGCCAGCAGTTACGAGGGAGGGCCCGGGGAGCTGTTTTTT
>TRBV29-1|TRBJ2-5|.|.
CSVEDRHRRDETQYF
TGCAGCGTTGAAGATCGTCACAGGCGAGACGAGACCCAGTACTTC
>TRBV5-5|TRBJ2-5|.|.
CASSLLGEKETQYF
TGTGCCAGCAGCCTATTAGGGGAAAAAGAGACCCAGTACTTC
>TRBV30|TRBJ2-3|.|.
CAWDRSDTQYF
TGTGCCTGGGATAGATCAGATACGCAGTATTTT
>TRBV15|TRBJ1-4|.|.
CATSRDATGNEKLFF
TGTGCCACCAGCAGAGATGCCACGGGTAATGAAAAACTGTTTTTT
>TRBV19|TRBJ2-5|once|TRBD1
CASRSTGGRGETQYF
TGTGCCAGTAGGTCCACAGGGGGAAGGGGAGAGACCCAGTACTTC
>TRBV15|TRBJ2-2|.|TRBD2
CATSRGGSGTTGELFF
TGTGCCACCAGCAGAGGAGGGAGCGGGACCACCGGGGAGCTGTTTTTT
>TRBV5-1|TRBJ1-1|many|.
CASSFAGAQIGMNTEAFF
TGCGCCAGCAGCTTTGCAGGGGCGCAGATAGGGATGAACACTGAAGCTTTCTTT
>TRBV27|TRBJ2-1|.|TRBD2
CASSKREVSYNEQFF
TGTGCCAGCAGCAAGCGGGAGGTCTCCTACAATGAGCAGTTCTTC